This T cell receptor beta chain came from a study of T-cell memory formation after mild COVID-19. About the study: Among the donors, TCR clusters were largely specific to each donor.

The 5'RACE method, run with constant-segment primers, produced TCR alpha and TCR beta cDNA libraries (carrying sample barcodes and UMIs). In TCRdb, the 5' RACE reads were re-called with MiXCR into one record per CDR3 protein. In the table there are roughly 190,000 distinct CDR3 sequences, about 10% of which are singletons. Sequencing input: PBMCs or a T cell subset sorted from them (not recorded which). This clonotype was obtained from a man between 18 and 35 years old who had mild COVID-19 (a few samples of this study predate the infection). Cell type and time point are not known.

CDR3 region: CASSQALGGLVSGANVLTF. The CDR3 DNA is TGCGCCAGCAGCCAAGCTTTGGGGGGGCTGGTTTCTGGGGCCAACGTCCTGACTTTC. This sequence joins TRBV4-3 and TRBJ2-6, with D perhaps TRBD2 (7 bases). Germline V gene sequence: CDR1 LGHNA, CDR2 YSLEER. The CDR3 spans 19 residues. V was cut by 1 base and J by 1 base, with 17 bases left in between.